Below, one T cell receptor (beta chain) is given with its context. What it recognizes is unknown. The data are from a study of cytomegalovirus exposure and HLA in healthy donors. Overall study findings and caveats: Relative to the approximately 670-donor mean, N-insertions were reportedly fewer in an Asian-associated ancestry cluster in a later analysis. More clonal expansion characterized HLA-associated TCR beta chains than equally common others in a later analysis.

The primer mix had 60 Vbeta and 13 Jbeta primers. The method was immunoSEQ multiplex PCR; TCRdb's version includes in-frame clones alone and lacks a portion of them. This table holds roughly 220,000 clones, around four fifths found once. V was clipped by 3 bases and J by 5 bases, with 11 bases between them. CDR3 length equals 14 residues. From germline, CDR1 is MDHEN and CDR2 SYDVKM. The receptor's source is a man in his forties or fifties in good health and CMV-seronegative. This chain links TRBV28 with TRBJ2-1; D remains unclear. Sequenced: PBMCs. DNA of the CDR3: TGTGCCAGCAGTTTTGCTAGGTTAGACAATGAGCAGTTCTTC. Translated: CASSFARLDNEQFF.